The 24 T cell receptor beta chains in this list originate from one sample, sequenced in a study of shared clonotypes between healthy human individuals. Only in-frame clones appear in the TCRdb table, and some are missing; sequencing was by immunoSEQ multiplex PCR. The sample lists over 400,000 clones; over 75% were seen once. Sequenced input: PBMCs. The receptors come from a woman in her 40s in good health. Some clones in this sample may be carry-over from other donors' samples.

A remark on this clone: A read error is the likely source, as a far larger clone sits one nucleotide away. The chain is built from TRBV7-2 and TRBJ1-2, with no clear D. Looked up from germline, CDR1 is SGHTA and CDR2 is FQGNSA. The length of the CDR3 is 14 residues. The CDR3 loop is CASSPAGETYVYTF. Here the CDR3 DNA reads TGTGCCAGCAGCCCGGCCGGGGAAACCTATGTCTACACCTTC.

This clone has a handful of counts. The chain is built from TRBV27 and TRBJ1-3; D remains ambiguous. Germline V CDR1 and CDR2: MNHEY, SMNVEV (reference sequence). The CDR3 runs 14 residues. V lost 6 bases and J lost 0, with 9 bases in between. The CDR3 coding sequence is TGTGCCAGCAGCCCAGGTTTCTCTGGAAACACCATATATTTT. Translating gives CASSPGFSGNTIYF.

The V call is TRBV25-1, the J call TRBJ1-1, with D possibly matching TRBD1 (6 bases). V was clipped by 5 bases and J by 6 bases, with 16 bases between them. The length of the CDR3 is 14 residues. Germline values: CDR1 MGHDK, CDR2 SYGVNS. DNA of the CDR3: TGTGCCAGCAGTTTACCGGGGGGGCGGCCTGAAGCTTTCTTT. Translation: CASSLPGGRPEAFF. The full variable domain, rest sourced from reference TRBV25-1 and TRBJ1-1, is EADIYQTPRYLVIGTGKKITLECSQTMGHDKMYWYQQDPGMELHLIHYSYGVNSTEKGDLSSESTVSRIRTEHFPLTLESARPSHTSQYLCASSLPGGRPEAFFGQGTRLTVV.

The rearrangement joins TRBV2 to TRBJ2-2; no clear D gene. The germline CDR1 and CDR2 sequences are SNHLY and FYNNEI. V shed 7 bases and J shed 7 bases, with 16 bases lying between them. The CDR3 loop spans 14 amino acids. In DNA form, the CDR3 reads TGTGCCAGCAAAGTAACGGCTGTGGGCGGGGAGCTGTTTTTT. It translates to CASKVTAVGGELFF.

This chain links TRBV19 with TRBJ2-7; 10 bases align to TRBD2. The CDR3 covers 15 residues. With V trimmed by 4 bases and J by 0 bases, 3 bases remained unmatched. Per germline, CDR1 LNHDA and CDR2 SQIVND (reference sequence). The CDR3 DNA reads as TGTGCCAGTAGTAGCCTAGCGGGGGACTCCTACGAGCAGTACTTC. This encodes CASSSLAGDSYEQYF.

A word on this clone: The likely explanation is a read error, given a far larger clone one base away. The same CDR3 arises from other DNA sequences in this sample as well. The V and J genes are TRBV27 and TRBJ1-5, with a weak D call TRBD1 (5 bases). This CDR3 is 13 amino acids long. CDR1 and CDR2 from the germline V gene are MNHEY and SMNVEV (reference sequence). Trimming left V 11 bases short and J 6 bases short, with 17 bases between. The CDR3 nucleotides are TGTGCCTGCGCCGGGACGGGGGGTCAGCCCCAGCATTTT. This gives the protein CACAGTGGQPQHF.

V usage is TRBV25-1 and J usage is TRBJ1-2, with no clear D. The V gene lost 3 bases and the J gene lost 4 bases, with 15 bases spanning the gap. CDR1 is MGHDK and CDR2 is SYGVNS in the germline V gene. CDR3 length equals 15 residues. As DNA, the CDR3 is TGTGCCAGCAGTGATCAGTTTATGGGCAGCTATGGCTACACCTTC. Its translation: CASSDQFMGSYGYTF.

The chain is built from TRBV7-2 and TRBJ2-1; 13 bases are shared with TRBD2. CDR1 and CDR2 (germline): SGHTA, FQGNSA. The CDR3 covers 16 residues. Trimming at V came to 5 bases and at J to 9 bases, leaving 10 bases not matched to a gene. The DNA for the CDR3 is TGTGCCAGCAGCCCCTGGACTAGCGGGAGCTCGATTGAGCAGTTCTTC. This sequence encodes CASSPWTSGSSIEQFF.

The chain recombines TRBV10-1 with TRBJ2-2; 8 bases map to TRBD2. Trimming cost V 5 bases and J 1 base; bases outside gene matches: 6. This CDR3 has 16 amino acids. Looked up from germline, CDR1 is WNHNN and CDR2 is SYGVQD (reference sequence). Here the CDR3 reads CASSLSAGGNTGELFF. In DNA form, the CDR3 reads TGCGCCAGCAGTCTGTCGGCGGGGGGGAACACCGGGGAGCTGTTTTTT.

CDR3 region: CASSLVGGQTNIQYF. CDR3 DNA: TGTGCCAGCAGCTTAGTCGGGGGACAGACAAACATTCAGTACTTC. The chain uses TRBV7-2 and TRBJ2-4, with a tentative D call TRBD1 (7 bases). Trimming stripped 1 base from V and 6 bases from J, with 13 bases between. This CDR3 has 15 amino acids. The germline V gene has CDR1 SGHTA and CDR2 FQGNSA.

CDR3 residues: CASSPMGLAAYNEQFF. In DNA, the CDR3 is TGTGCCAGCAGCCCCATGGGACTAGCGGCTTACAATGAGCAGTTCTTC. The J gene is TRBJ2-1, the V gene TRBV11-2; TRBD2 agrees at 11 bases. This CDR3 has 16 residues. V dropped 5 bases and J dropped 4; count of bases not matched to a gene: 7. Germline values: CDR1 SGHAT, CDR2 FQNNGV.

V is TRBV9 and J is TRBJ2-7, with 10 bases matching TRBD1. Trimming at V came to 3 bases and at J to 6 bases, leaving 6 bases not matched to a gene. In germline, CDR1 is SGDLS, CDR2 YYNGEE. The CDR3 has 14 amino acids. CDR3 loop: CASSAGGQGFEQYF. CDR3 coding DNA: TGTGCCAGCAGCGCTGGGGGACAGGGGTTCGAGCAGTACTTC.

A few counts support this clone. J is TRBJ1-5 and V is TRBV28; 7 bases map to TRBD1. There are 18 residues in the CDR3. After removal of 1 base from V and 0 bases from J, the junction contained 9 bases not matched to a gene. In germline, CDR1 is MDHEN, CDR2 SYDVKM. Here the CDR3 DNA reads TGTGCCAGCAGTTTATTCAGGGGGGGCCTTTATAGCAATCAGCCCCAGCATTTT. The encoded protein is CASSLFRGGLYSNQPQHF.

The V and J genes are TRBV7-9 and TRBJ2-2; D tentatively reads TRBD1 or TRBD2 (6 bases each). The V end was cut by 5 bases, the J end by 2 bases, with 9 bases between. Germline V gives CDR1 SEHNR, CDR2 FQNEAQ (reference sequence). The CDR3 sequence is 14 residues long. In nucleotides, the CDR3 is TGTGCCAGCAGCCCCGGGGGCAACACCGGGGAGCTGTTTTTT. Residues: CASSPGGNTGELFF.

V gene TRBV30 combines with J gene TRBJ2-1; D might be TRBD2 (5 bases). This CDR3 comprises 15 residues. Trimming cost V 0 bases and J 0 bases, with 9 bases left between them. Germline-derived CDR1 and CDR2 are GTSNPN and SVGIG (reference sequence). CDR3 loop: CAWSVAVGSYNEQFF. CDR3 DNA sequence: TGTGCCTGGAGTGTAGCGGTAGGCTCCTACAATGAGCAGTTCTTC.

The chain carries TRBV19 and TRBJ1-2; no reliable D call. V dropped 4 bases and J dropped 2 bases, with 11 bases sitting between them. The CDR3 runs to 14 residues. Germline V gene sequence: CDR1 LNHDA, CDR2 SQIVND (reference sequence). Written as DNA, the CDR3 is TGTGCCAGTAGTACCAGTAACCTAAACTATGGCTACACCTTC. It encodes CASSTSNLNYGYTF. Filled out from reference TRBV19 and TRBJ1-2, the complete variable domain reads DGGITQSPKYLFRKEGQNVTLSCEQNLNHDAMYWYRQDPGQGLRLIYYSQIVNDFQKGDIAEGYSVSREKKESFPLTVTSAQKNPTAFYLCASSTSNLNYGYTFGSGTRLTVV.

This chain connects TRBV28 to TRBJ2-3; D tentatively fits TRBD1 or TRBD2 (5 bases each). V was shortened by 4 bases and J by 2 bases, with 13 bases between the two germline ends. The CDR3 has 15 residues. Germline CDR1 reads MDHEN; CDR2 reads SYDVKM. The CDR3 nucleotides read TGTGCCAGCAGTTCCGGGACGCTACCCACAGATACGCAGTATTTT. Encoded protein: CASSSGTLPTDTQYF.

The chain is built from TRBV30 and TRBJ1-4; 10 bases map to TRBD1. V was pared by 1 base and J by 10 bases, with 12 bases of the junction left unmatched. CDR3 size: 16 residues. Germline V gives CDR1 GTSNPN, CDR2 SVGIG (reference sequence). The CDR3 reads CAWSDIRTGGFAKLFF. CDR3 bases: TGTGCCTGGAGTGATATCCGGACAGGGGGTTTTGCAAAACTGTTTTTT.

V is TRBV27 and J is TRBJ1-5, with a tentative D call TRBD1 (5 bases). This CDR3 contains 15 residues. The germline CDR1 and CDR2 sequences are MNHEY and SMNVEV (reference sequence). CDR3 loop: CAYSALGADNQPQHF. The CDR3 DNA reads TGTGCTTACTCTGCCCTAGGGGCGGACAATCAGCCCCAGCATTTT.

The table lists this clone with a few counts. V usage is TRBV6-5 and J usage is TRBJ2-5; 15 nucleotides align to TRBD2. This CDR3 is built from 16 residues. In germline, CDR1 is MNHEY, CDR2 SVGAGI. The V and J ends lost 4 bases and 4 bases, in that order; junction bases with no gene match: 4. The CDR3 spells CASSSGLAGGGETQYF. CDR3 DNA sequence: TGTGCCAGCAGTTCCGGACTAGCGGGAGGGGGAGAGACCCAGTACTTC.

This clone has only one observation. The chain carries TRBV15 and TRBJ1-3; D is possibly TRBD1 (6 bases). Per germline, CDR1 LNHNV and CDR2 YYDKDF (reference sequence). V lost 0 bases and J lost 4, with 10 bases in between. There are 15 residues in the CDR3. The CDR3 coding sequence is TGTGCCACCAGCAGAGATCAGGGGTCAGGAAACACCATATATTTT. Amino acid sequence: CATSRDQGSGNTIYF. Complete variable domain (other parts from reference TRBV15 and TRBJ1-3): DAMVIQNPRYQVTQFGKPVTLSCSQTLNHNVMYWYQQKSSQAPKLLFHYYDKDFNNEADTPDNFQSRRPNTSFCFLDIRSPGLGDTAMYLCATSRDQGSGNTIYFGEGSWLTVV.

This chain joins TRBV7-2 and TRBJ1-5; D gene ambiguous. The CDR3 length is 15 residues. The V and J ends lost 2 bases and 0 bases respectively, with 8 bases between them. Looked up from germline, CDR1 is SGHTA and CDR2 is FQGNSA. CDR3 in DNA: TGTGCCAGCAGCTTACTAGCCCATAGCAATCAGCCCCAGCATTTT. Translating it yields CASSLLAHSNQPQHF.

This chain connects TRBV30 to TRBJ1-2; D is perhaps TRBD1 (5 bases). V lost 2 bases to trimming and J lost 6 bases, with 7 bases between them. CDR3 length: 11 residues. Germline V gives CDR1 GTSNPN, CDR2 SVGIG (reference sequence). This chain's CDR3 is CAWSSGNGYTF. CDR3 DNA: TGTGCCTGGAGTTCAGGGAATGGCTACACCTTC.

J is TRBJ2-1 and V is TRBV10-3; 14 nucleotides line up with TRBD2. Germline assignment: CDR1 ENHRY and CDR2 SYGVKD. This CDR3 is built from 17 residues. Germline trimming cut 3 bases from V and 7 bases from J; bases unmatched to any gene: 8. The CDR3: CAISDSTTSGRGNEQFF. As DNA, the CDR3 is TGTGCCATCAGTGACTCTACGACTAGCGGGAGGGGAAATGAGCAGTTCTTC.